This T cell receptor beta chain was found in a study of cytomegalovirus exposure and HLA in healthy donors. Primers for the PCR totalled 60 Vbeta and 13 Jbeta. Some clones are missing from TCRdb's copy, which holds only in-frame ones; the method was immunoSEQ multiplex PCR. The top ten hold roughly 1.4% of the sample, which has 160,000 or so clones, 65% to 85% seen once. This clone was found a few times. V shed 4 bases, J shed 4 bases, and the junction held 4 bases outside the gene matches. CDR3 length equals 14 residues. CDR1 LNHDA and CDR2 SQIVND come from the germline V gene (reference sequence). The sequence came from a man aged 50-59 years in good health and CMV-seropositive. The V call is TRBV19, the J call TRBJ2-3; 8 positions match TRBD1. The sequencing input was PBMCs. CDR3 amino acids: CASSTGQGSDTQYF. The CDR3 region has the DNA TGTGCCAGTAGTACCGGACAGGGTTCAGATACGCAGTATTTT.